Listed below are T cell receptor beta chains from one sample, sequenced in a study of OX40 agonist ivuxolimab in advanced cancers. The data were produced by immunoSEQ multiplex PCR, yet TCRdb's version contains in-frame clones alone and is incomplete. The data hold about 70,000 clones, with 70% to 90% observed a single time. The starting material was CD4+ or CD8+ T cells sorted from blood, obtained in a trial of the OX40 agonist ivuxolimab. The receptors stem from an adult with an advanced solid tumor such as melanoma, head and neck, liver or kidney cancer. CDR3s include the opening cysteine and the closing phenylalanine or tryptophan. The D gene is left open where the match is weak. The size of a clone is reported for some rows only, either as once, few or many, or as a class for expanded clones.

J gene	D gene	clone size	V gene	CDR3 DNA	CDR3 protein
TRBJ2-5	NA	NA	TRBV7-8	TGTGCCAGCAGCTTAGGTTCAGAGACCCAGTACTTC	CASSLGSETQYF
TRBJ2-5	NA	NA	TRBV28	TGTGCCACCTACCGAGGGCTAGAGACCCAGTACTTC	CATYRGLETQYF
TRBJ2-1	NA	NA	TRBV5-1	TGCGCCAGCAGCATACTTCCCGGGACTCACAATGAGCAGTTCTTC	CASSILPGTHNEQFF
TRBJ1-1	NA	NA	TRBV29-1	TGCAGCGTTGGCCCCGGAGACACTGAAGCTTTCTTT	CSVGPGDTEAFF
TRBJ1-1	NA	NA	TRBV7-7	TGTGCTAGCAGCTTAGCGGTTGGAACTGAAGCTTTCTTT	CASSLAVGTEAFF
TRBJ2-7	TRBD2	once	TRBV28	TGTGCCAGCAGTTTTATTTTCGCGGGAGAATACGAGCAGTACTTC	CASSFIFAGEYEQYF
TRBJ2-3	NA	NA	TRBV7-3	TGTGCCAGCAGCCCCGCGACTGAGAATACGCAGTATTTT	CASSPATENTQYF
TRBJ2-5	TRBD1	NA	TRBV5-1	TGCGCCAGCAGCCGAGGACGGACAGGGGGAAGAGAGACCCAGTACTTC	CASSRGRTGGRETQYF
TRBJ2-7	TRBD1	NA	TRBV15	TGTGCCACCAGCAGGGACCGACAGGGGTCCTACGAGCAGTACTTC	CATSRDRQGSYEQYF
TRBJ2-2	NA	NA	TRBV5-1	TGCGCCAGCAGCTTGGACTGGAACACCGGGGAGCTGTTTTTT	CASSLDWNTGELFF
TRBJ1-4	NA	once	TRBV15	TGTGCCACCAGCAGAGATCACCGTGAAAAACTGTTTTTT	CATSRDHREKLFF
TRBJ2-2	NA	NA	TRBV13	TGTGCCAGCAGCAGCGGAGAGGGAACCGGGGAGCTGTTTTTT	CASSSGEGTGELFF
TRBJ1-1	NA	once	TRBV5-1	TGCGCCAGCAGCTTAAATACCGCAACTGAAGCTTTCTTT	CASSLNTATEAFF
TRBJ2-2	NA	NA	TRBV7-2	TGTGCCAGCAGCCAAACGAGGTGGGCCGGGGAGCTGTTTTTT	CASSQTRWAGELFF
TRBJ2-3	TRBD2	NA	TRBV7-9	TGTGCCAGCAGCTTATGGGCGGGGGGGACACCCGACGATACGCAGTATTTT	CASSLWAGGTPDDTQYF
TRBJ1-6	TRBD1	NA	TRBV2	TGTGCCAGCACCTTGGGACAGGGAGGTTCACCCCTCCACTTT	CASTLGQGGSPLHF
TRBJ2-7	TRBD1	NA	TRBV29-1	TGCAGCGCCACGACAGGGGGCGAGCAGTACTTC	CSATTGGEQYF
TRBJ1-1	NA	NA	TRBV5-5	TGTGCCAGCAGCTTGTCCCTGGGGCGAGGTGAAGCTTTCTTT	CASSLSLGRGEAFF
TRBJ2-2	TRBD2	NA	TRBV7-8	TGTGCCAGCAGCTTAGGATTAGCGGGGGTCACCGGGGAGCTGTTTTTT	CASSLGLAGVTGELFF
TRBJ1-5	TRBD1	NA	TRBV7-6	TGTGCCAGCAGCCTCGGACAGGGGAGAGGACAGCCCCAGCATTTT	CASSLGQGRGQPQHF
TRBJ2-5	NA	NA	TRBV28	TGTGCCAGCGCTAAAGGGGGGGCATCCCAGTACTTC	CASAKGGASQYF
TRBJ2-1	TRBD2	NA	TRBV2	TGTGCCAGCAGACCTAGCGGGGGGGAGCAGTTCTTC	CASRPSGGEQFF
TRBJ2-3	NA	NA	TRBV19	TGTGCCAGTAGTATAGACCCGTCCACAGATACGCAGTATTTT	CASSIDPSTDTQYF
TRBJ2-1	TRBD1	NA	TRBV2	TGTGCCAGCAGGGTGGGACAGTTGAGCTCCTACAATGAGCAGTTCTTC	CASRVGQLSSYNEQFF
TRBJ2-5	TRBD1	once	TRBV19	TGTGCCAGTAGTATCCGACAGGGACAGACCCAGTACTTC	CASSIRQGQTQYF
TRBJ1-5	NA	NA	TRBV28	TGTGCCAGCAGGGCGCGATGGGGGGGCGATCAGCCCCAGCATTTT	CASRARWGGDQPQHF
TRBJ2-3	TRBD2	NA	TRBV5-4	TGTGCCAGCAGGTTAGCGGGGTTTCGCACAGATACGCAGTATTTT	CASRLAGFRTDTQYF
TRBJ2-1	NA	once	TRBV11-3	TGTGCCAGCAGCTTCTCAGTCGATGAGCAGTTCTTC	CASSFSVDEQFF
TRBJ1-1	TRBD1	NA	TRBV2	TGTGCCAGCAAAACTACAGGGGACACTGAAGCTTTCTTT	CASKTTGDTEAFF
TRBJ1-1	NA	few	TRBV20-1	TGCAGTGCTACAGGGGACACTGAAGCTTTCTTT	CSATGDTEAFF
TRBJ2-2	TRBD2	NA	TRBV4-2	TGTGCCAGCAGCCAGCGGGGGGGGGTCCGTGTAAGACTGTTTTTT	CASSQRGGVRVRLFF
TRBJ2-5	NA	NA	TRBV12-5	TGTGCTAGTGGTTTGGTATTAGGCCCGGTTGGAGAGACCCAGTACTTC	CASGLVLGPVGETQYF
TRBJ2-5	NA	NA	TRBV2	TGTGCCAGCAGTTTTGGGAATTACAGACCCCTGGAGACCCAGTACTTC	CASSFGNYRPLETQYF
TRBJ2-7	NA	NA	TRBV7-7	TGTGCTAGCAGCTTCGGGGACCTGAACGAGCAGTACTTC	CASSFGDLNEQYF
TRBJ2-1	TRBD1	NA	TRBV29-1	TGCAGCGTCGACGGGACAGGGGTTGGTGAGCAGTTCTTC	CSVDGTGVGEQFF
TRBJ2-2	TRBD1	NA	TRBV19	TGTGCCAGTAGTATTGTAACAGGGGGAAACACCGGGGAGCTGTTTTTT	CASSIVTGGNTGELFF
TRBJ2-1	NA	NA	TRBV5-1	TGCGCCAGCAGCTTGGCCGGGCAGAGCTCCTACAATGAGCAGTTCTTC	CASSLAGQSSYNEQFF
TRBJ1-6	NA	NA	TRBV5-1	TGCGCCAGCAGCCCCGGAGGGAACTCCTATAATTCACCCCTCCACTTT	CASSPGGNSYNSPLHF
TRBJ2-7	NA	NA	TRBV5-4	TGTGCCAGCAGCTTTGGACAGTTTAGCTCCTACGAGCAGTACTTC	CASSFGQFSSYEQYF
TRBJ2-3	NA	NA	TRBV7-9	TGTGCCAGCAGCATCCAAGGACTGCCCACAGATACGCAGTATTTT	CASSIQGLPTDTQYF
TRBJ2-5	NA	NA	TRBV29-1	TGCAGCGTTGGGCCTCAGGAGGTGACCCAGTACTTC	CSVGPQEVTQYF
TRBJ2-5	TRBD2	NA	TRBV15	TGTGCCACCAGCAGAGGGCCTAGCGGGGGAACGGAGACCCAGTACTTC	CATSRGPSGGTETQYF
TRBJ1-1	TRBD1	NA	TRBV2	TGTGCCAGCAGGGGGGGGACAGGAGGGACTGAAGCTTTCTTT	CASRGGTGGTEAFF
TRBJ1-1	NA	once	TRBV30	TGTGCCTGGAGTGTCCACCGAGGCTCGGCTTTCTTT	CAWSVHRGSAFF
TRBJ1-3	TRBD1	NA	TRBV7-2	TGTGCCAGCAGCTTAGATCCGGGACAGCAAAACACCATATATTTT	CASSLDPGQQNTIYF
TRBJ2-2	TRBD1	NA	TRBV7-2	TGTGCCAGCAGCTTAAACAGGGGCCCCGGGGAGCTGTTTTTT	CASSLNRGPGELFF